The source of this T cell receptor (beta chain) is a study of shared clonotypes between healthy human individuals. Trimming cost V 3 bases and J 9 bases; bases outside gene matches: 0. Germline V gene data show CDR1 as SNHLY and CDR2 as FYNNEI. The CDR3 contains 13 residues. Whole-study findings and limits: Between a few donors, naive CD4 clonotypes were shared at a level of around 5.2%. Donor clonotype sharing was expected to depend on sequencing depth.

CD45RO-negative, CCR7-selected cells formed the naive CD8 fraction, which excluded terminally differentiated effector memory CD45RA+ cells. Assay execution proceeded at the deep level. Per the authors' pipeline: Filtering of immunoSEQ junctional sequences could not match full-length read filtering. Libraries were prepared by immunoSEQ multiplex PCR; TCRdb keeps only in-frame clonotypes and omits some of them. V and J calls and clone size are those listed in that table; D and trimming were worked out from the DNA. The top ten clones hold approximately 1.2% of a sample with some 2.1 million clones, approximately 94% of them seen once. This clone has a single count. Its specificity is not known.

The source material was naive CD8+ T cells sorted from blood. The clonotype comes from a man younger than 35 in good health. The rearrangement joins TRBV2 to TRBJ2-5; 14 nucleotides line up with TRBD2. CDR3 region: CASSETSGGAQYF. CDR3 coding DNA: TGTGCCAGCAGTGAGACTAGCGGGGGGGCCCAGTACTTC.